This entry concerns a single T cell receptor (beta chain). Treatment in this sample: preoperative locoregional IRX-2 cytokine immunotherapy. Patients received preoperative, locoregional IRX-2 cytokine immunotherapy in a phase Ib study. The repertoire was sequenced with immunoSEQ multiplex PCR; TCRdb's copy has only in-frame clones and lacks some. The repertoire includes about 19,000 clones, about 85% of them detected once, and about 1% sits in the top ten. Trimming stripped 1 base from V and 0 bases from J, with 13 bases between. Germline V CDR1 and CDR2: GTSNPN, SVGIG (reference sequence). CDR3 length equals 16 residues. The data originate from a study of preoperative IRX-2 immunotherapy in early breast cancer.

The J gene is TRBJ1-3, the V gene TRBV30; a possible D gene is TRBD1 (5 bases). The source was lymph node tissue, collected after IRX-2 immunotherapy. This TCR was recovered from a human donor with breast cancer. CDR3 region: CAWSEGQAFSGNTIYF. Written as DNA, the CDR3 is TGTGCCTGGAGTGAGGGGCAGGCTTTCTCTGGAAACACCATATATTTT. Full variable domain (rest looked up from reference TRBV30 and TRBJ1-3): SQTIHQWPATLVQPVGSPLSLECTVEGTSNPNLYWYRQAAGRGLQLLFYSVGIGQISSEVPQNLSASRPQDRQFILSSKKLLLSDSGFYLCAWSEGQAFSGNTIYFGEGSWLTVV.